These T cell receptor beta chains were read from a single sample in a study of cytomegalovirus exposure and HLA in healthy donors. Generated by immunoSEQ multiplex PCR, the TCRdb table keeps only in-frame clones and is missing some. Here the sample spans around 160,000 clones, roughly three quarters being singletons. Sample: PBMCs. Receptor source: a woman aged 40 to 50 in good health and CMV-seropositive. Both conserved end residues are part of each CDR3. Each record gives: J gene, V gene, D gene, clone size, CDR3 protein, CDR3 DNA. D genes are given only for firm matches. Not all rows give a size; the values are once, few, many and, for expanded clones, a class.

j_call: TRBJ1-5; v_call: TRBV19; d_call: TRBD1; clone_size: NA; cdr3_aa: CASSGTGGQQPQHF; cdr3_nt: TGTGCCAGTAGCGGGACAGGGGGCCAGCAGCCCCAGCATTTT
j_call: TRBJ2-1; v_call: TRBV6-5; d_call: NA; clone_size: NA; cdr3_aa: CASRSFNEQFF; cdr3_nt: TGTGCCAGCAGATCTTTTAATGAGCAGTTCTTC
j_call: TRBJ2-5; v_call: TRBV6-1; d_call: TRBD2; clone_size: NA; cdr3_aa: CASSDGTSGGETQYF; cdr3_nt: TGTGCCAGCAGTGACGGGACTAGCGGGGGAGAGACCCAGTACTTC
j_call: TRBJ2-7; v_call: TRBV6-4; d_call: NA; clone_size: NA; cdr3_aa: CASSLGPGDEQYF; cdr3_nt: TGTGCCAGCAGTCTAGGCCCGGGGGACGAGCAGTACTTC
j_call: TRBJ2-3; v_call: TRBV6-1; d_call: NA; clone_size: NA; cdr3_aa: CASSEMRSTDTQYF; cdr3_nt: TGTGCCAGCAGTGAAATGCGGAGCACAGATACGCAGTATTTT
j_call: TRBJ2-5; v_call: TRBV19; d_call: NA; clone_size: few; cdr3_aa: CATETLGGETQYF; cdr3_nt: TGTGCCACCGAAACGCTAGGAGGGGAGACCCAGTACTTC
j_call: TRBJ2-3; v_call: TRBV2; d_call: TRBD2; clone_size: NA; cdr3_aa: CAGSKLAGGTDTQYF; cdr3_nt: TGTGCCGGCAGTAAACTAGCGGGGGGCACAGATACGCAGTATTTT
j_call: TRBJ1-1; v_call: TRBV10-1; d_call: NA; clone_size: NA; cdr3_aa: CASSATENREAFF; cdr3_nt: TGCGCCAGCAGTGCGACGGAGAATCGCGAAGCTTTCTTT
j_call: TRBJ1-2; v_call: TRBV2; d_call: NA; clone_size: NA; cdr3_aa: CASRGGSSGGYTF; cdr3_nt: TGTGCCAGCAGGGGAGGGAGTTCGGGGGGCTACACCTTC
j_call: TRBJ1-2; v_call: TRBV19; d_call: NA; clone_size: NA; cdr3_aa: CASTELRGFYGYTF; cdr3_nt: TGTGCCAGTACCGAACTGAGGGGGTTCTATGGCTACACCTTC
j_call: TRBJ1-2; v_call: TRBV7-9; d_call: NA; clone_size: NA; cdr3_aa: CASSPGTNDGYTF; cdr3_nt: TGTGCCAGCAGCCCCGGGACAAATGATGGCTACACCTTC
j_call: TRBJ1-2; v_call: TRBV9; d_call: TRBD1; clone_size: few; cdr3_aa: CASSVMTGANSGYTF; cdr3_nt: TGTGCCAGCAGCGTTATGACAGGGGCTAATTCTGGCTACACCTTC
j_call: TRBJ2-3; v_call: TRBV13; d_call: NA; clone_size: few; cdr3_aa: CASSLAGGTPSTDTQYF; cdr3_nt: TGTGCCAGCAGCTTAGCCGGCGGAACTCCTAGCACAGATACGCAGTATTTT
j_call: TRBJ1-1; v_call: TRBV13; d_call: NA; clone_size: once; cdr3_aa: CASSLGPGVATEAFF; cdr3_nt: TGTGCCAGCAGCTTAGGCCCAGGGGTGGCCACTGAAGCTTTCTTT
j_call: TRBJ1-1; v_call: TRBV10-3; d_call: TRBD1; clone_size: few; cdr3_aa: CASRTGALNTEAFF; cdr3_nt: TGTGCCTCGAGAACAGGGGCCCTGAACACTGAAGCTTTCTTT
j_call: TRBJ1-2; v_call: TRBV28; d_call: TRBD1; clone_size: few; cdr3_aa: CASRYLDREAGYTF; cdr3_nt: TGTGCCAGCAGATATCTCGACAGGGAGGCTGGCTACACCTTC
j_call: TRBJ2-7; v_call: TRBV18; d_call: TRBD1; clone_size: few; cdr3_aa: CASSPTGQASYEQYF; cdr3_nt: TGTGCCAGCTCACCAACGGGACAGGCCTCCTACGAGCAGTACTTC
j_call: TRBJ2-2; v_call: TRBV2; d_call: NA; clone_size: NA; cdr3_aa: CASSERGGNTGELFF; cdr3_nt: TGTGCCAGCAGTGAGCGGGGCGGGAACACCGGGGAGCTGTTTTTT
j_call: TRBJ1-4; v_call: TRBV7-9; d_call: TRBD1; clone_size: NA; cdr3_aa: CASSGTGTGYEKLFF; cdr3_nt: TGTGCCAGCAGTGGAACCGGGACAGGGTATGAAAAACTGTTTTTT
j_call: TRBJ2-7; v_call: TRBV23-1; d_call: NA; clone_size: NA; cdr3_aa: CASSQTGGNYEQYF; cdr3_nt: TGCGCCAGCAGTCAAACCGGAGGGAACTACGAGCAGTACTTC
j_call: TRBJ2-3; v_call: TRBV27; d_call: TRBD1; clone_size: NA; cdr3_aa: CASSLGQATDTQYF; cdr3_nt: TGTGCCAGCAGTCTGGGACAGGCGACAGATACGCAGTATTTT
j_call: TRBJ2-7; v_call: TRBV5-6; d_call: NA; clone_size: NA; cdr3_aa: CASSLLGNEGVARPYEQYF; cdr3_nt: TGTGCCAGCAGCTTGTTGGGGAATGAAGGGGTAGCTCGACCATACGAGCAGTACTTC
j_call: TRBJ1-5; v_call: TRBV30; d_call: NA; clone_size: NA; cdr3_aa: CAWSVGGALWPQHF; cdr3_nt: TGTGCCTGGAGTGTAGGGGGGGCCCTTTGGCCCCAGCATTTT
j_call: TRBJ1-4; v_call: TRBV7-9; d_call: NA; clone_size: few; cdr3_aa: CASSREGKPNEKLFF; cdr3_nt: TGTGCCAGCAGCCGAGAGGGCAAACCTAATGAAAAACTGTTTTTT
j_call: TRBJ2-2; v_call: TRBV7-6; d_call: NA; clone_size: NA; cdr3_aa: CASTGPGNTGELFF; cdr3_nt: TGTGCCAGCACAGGGCCGGGGAACACCGGGGAGCTGTTTTTT
j_call: TRBJ2-7; v_call: TRBV6-1; d_call: NA; clone_size: once; cdr3_aa: CASSEAYYEQYF; cdr3_nt: TGTGCCAGCAGTGAAGCCTACTACGAGCAGTACTTC
j_call: TRBJ1-2; v_call: TRBV30; d_call: TRBD1; clone_size: NA; cdr3_aa: CAWTVTGGYTF; cdr3_nt: TGTGCCTGGACCGTGACAGGGGGCTACACCTTC
j_call: TRBJ1-3; v_call: TRBV10-3; d_call: NA; clone_size: few; cdr3_aa: CAISETGTGNTIYF; cdr3_nt: TGTGCCATCAGTGAGACAGGGACTGGAAACACCATATATTTT
j_call: TRBJ2-1; v_call: TRBV7-9; d_call: TRBD2; clone_size: few; cdr3_aa: CASSPPWGGSSYNEQFF; cdr3_nt: TGTGCCAGCAGCCCACCCTGGGGGGGGAGCTCCTACAATGAGCAGTTCTTC
j_call: TRBJ2-7; v_call: TRBV5-4; d_call: TRBD2; clone_size: NA; cdr3_aa: CASSLVSSGPTEQYF; cdr3_nt: TGTGCCAGCAGCTTGGTCTCTAGCGGACCTACGGAGCAGTACTTC
j_call: TRBJ2-7; v_call: TRBV9; d_call: NA; clone_size: NA; cdr3_aa: CASSPSGDSYYEQYF; cdr3_nt: TGTGCCAGCAGCCCCTCTGGGGACTCCTACTACGAGCAGTACTTC
j_call: TRBJ2-1; v_call: TRBV6-1; d_call: TRBD1; clone_size: NA; cdr3_aa: CASSASTGGNEQFF; cdr3_nt: TGTGCCAGCAGTGCATCGACAGGGGGCAATGAGCAGTTCTTC